This T cell receptor (beta chain) was identified during a study of shared clonotypes between healthy human individuals. A word on this clone: At the DNA level, this CDR3 is encoded by other sequences in the same sample as well.

The CDR3 extends over 15 amino acids. Looked up from germline, CDR1 is SGDLS and CDR2 is YYNGEE. Trimming stripped 0 bases from V and 1 base from J, with 8 bases between. Only in-frame clones appear in the TCRdb table, and some are missing; sequencing was by immunoSEQ multiplex PCR. The sample has some 2,500,000 clones; 93% are singletons. V is TRBV9 and J is TRBJ1-3; D unclear. The TCR comes from a man aged 18 to 30 in good health. Some clones in this sample may be carry-over from other donors' samples. Sequencing was performed on naive CD4+ T cells from PBMCs. Noted subset: CD45RA+ positively selected. The CDR3 here is CASSVAPSSGNTIYF. CDR3 nucleotides: TGTGCCAGCAGCGTAGCTCCCAGTTCTGGAAACACCATATATTTT.